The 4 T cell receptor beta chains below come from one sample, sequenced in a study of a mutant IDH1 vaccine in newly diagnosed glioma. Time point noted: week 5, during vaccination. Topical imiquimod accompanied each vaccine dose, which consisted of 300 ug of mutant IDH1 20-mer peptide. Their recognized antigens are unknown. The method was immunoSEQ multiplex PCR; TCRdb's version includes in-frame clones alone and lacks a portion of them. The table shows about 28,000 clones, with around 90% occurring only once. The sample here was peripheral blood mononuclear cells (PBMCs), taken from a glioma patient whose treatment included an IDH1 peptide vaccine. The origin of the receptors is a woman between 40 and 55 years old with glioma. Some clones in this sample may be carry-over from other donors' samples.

The CDR3: CASSPGHIRNTEAFF. The CDR3 nucleotides are TGTGCCAGCAGTCCAGGACACATAAGGAACACTGAAGCTTTCTTT. The rearrangement links TRBV6-5 to TRBJ1-1, with D maybe TRBD1 (5 bases). The V gene lost 5 bases and the J gene lost 1 base, with 14 bases spanning the gap. The CDR3 totals 15 residues. The germline CDR1 and CDR2 sequences are MNHEY and SVGAGI.

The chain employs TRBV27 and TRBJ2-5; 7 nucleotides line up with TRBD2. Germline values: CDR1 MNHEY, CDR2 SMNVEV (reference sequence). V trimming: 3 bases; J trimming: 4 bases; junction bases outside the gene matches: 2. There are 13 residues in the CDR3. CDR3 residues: CASSLGGRETQYF. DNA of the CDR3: TGTGCCAGCAGTTTGGGCGGGAGAGAGACCCAGTACTTC.

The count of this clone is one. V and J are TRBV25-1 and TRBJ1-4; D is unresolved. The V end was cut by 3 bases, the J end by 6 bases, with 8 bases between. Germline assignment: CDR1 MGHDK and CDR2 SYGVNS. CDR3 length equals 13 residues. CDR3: CASSEQFHEKLFF. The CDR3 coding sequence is TGTGCCAGCAGTGAGCAGTTCCATGAAAAACTGTTTTTT. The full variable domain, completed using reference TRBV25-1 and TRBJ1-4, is EADIYQTPRYLVIGTGKKITLECSQTMGHDKMYWYQQDPGMELHLIHYSYGVNSTEKGDLSSESTVSRIRTEHFPLTLESARPSHTSQYLCASSEQFHEKLFFGSGTQLSVL.

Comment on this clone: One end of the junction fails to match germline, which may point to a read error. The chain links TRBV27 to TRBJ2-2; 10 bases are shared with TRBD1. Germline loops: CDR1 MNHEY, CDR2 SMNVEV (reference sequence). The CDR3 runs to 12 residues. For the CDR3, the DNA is TGTGCCAGCAGTTTCGGACAGGGGGTGCTGTTTTTT. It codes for CASSFGQGVLFF.